A single sample is the source of the 13 T cell receptor beta chains below, sequenced in a study of T cell responses to AZD1222 COVID-19 vaccine. Sequencing was performed with immunoSEQ multiplex PCR; in TCRdb, only in-frame clones are kept and a portion is missing. The repertoire holds approximately 180,000 clones, with roughly 91% as singletons. The specimen was peripheral blood, collected 28 days after the second AZD1222 dose. Receptor source: an adult who received the AZD1222 COVID-19 vaccine.

J is TRBJ2-1 and V is TRBV5-1, with 10 bases fitting TRBD2. The V and J ends lost 0 bases and 8 bases, in that order; junction bases with no gene match: 14. Germline V gene lookup returns CDR1 SGHRS and CDR2 YFSETQ. The CDR3 spans 18 residues. CDR3 loop: CASSLGQGSGRAGDEQFF. The CDR3 DNA reads as TGCGCCAGCAGCTTGGGACAGGGGAGCGGGAGGGCCGGGGATGAGCAGTTCTTC.

V usage is TRBV7-9 and J usage is TRBJ2-1; 7 bases are shared with TRBD1. This CDR3 contains 15 residues. Germline trimming cut 5 bases from V and 3 bases from J; bases unmatched to any gene: 7. Germline CDR1 is SEHNR and CDR2 is FQNEAQ (reference sequence). The CDR3 DNA sequence: TGTGCCAGCAGCCTCCGACAGGGCATCTACAATGAGCAGTTCTTC. It translates to CASSLRQGIYNEQFF.

This clone was seen a handful of times. The chain uses TRBV19 and TRBJ1-1; 8 bases fit TRBD1. Germline assignment: CDR1 LNHDA and CDR2 SQIVND (reference sequence). Losses at the gene ends were 8 bases for V and 5 bases for J; bases not matched to a gene: 7. The CDR3 extends over 13 amino acids. Here the CDR3 reads CASYTGGWTEAFF. CDR3 nucleotides: TGTGCCAGTTACACAGGGGGATGGACTGAAGCTTTCTTT.

About this clone itself: Distinct nucleotide sequences in the sample also encode this CDR3. V gene TRBV19 combines with J gene TRBJ2-7; perhaps TRBD1 as D (6 bases). From germline, CDR1 is LNHDA and CDR2 SQIVND (reference sequence). The CDR3 runs 11 residues. Trimming took 6 bases from V and 4 from J, leaving 7 bases between them. The CDR3 nucleotides are TGTGCCAGTAGGAGGGGGTACGAGCAGTACTTC. Its protein product is CASRRGYEQYF.

The rearrangement links TRBV21-1 to TRBJ1-2. TRBV21-1 is noted as a pseudogene. The CDR3 runs 14 residues. CDR3 sequence: CASSKKARVYGYTF. The CDR3 DNA sequence: TGTGCCAGCAGCAAAAAGGCCCGGGTTTATGGCTACACCTTC.

Only a few counts were recorded for this clone. The rearrangement uses TRBV13 and TRBJ2-7; perhaps D is TRBD1 or TRBD2 (6 bases each). Germline V gene lookup returns CDR1 PRHDT and CDR2 FYEKMQ (reference sequence). Trimming took 5 bases from V and 5 from J, leaving 13 bases between them. The CDR3 length is 13 residues. The CDR3 loop is CASSRGPANEQYF. CDR3 coding DNA: TGTGCCAGCAGCCGGGGGCCGGCGAACGAGCAGTACTTC.

The V and J genes are TRBV20-1 and TRBJ2-3, with D possibly TRBD2 on 6 matching bases. CDR1 is DFQATT and CDR2 is SNEGSKA in the germline V gene (reference sequence). The CDR3 consists of 9 residues. DNA for the CDR3: TGCAGGGGGGGAGATACGCAGTATTTT. It encodes CRGGDTQYF.

V gene TRBV6-2 or TRBV6-3 combines with J gene TRBJ2-1; D perhaps matches TRBD2 (7 bases). The CDR3 has 14 residues. Deletions cut 5 bases from V and 11 bases from J, with 19 bases between. The germline V gene has CDR1 MNHEY and CDR2 SVGEGT. The CDR3 nucleotides read TGTGCCAGCAGTCCCCGGGGGGCTAGCTACAAGCAGTTCTTC. It is translated as CASSPRGASYKQFF.

The CDR3 loop is CASSPTNSPLHF. The CDR3 region has the DNA TGTGCCAGCAGCCCAACTAATTCACCCCTCCACTTT. The V and J genes are TRBV28 and TRBJ1-6; D not resolved. CDR3 length: 12 amino acids. The germline V gene has CDR1 MDHEN and CDR2 SYDVKM. V was clipped by 6 bases and J by 6 bases, with 6 bases between them.

This clone has a single count. J is TRBJ2-5 and V is TRBV28; D remains ambiguous. The CDR3 is 13 amino acids. Trimming cost V 3 bases and J 2 bases, with 7 bases left between them. Germline CDR1 reads MDHEN; CDR2 reads SYDVKM. CDR3 nucleotide sequence: TGTGCCAGCAGTTTTCCCCGGCAAGAGACCCAGTACTTC. This codes for CASSFPRQETQYF.

The chain links TRBV18 to TRBJ2-7; 13 bases match TRBD2. The J segment lost 4 bases and the V segment lost 4 bases, leaving 7 bases of the junction unmatched. The germline gives CDR1 KGHSH, CDR2 LQKENI. The CDR3 consists of 16 residues. CDR3 protein: CASSLGLAGAVYEQYF. CDR3 nucleotides: TGTGCCAGCTCACTAGGACTAGCGGGAGCAGTATACGAGCAGTACTTC.

The CDR3 loop reads CASSYGEYNEQFF. The CDR3 DNA follows: TGTGCCAGCAGTTACGGGGAATACAATGAGCAGTTCTTC. The V and J genes are TRBV6-5 and TRBJ2-1; no reliable D call. The germline V gene has CDR1 MNHEY and CDR2 SVGAGI. This CDR3 comprises 13 residues. Trimming took off 2 bases at V and 4 bases at J, with 6 bases between the two ends.

This chain links TRBV7-9 with TRBJ2-7, with D possibly being TRBD1 (6 bases). The germline CDR1 and CDR2 sequences are SEHNR and FQNEAQ (reference sequence). The CDR3 is 14 residues long. Trimming removed 5 bases at V and 1 base at J, with 12 bases between. The CDR3 reads CASSADRRSYEQYF. The DNA for the CDR3 is TGTGCCAGCAGCGCCGACAGGAGGTCCTACGAGCAGTACTTC.